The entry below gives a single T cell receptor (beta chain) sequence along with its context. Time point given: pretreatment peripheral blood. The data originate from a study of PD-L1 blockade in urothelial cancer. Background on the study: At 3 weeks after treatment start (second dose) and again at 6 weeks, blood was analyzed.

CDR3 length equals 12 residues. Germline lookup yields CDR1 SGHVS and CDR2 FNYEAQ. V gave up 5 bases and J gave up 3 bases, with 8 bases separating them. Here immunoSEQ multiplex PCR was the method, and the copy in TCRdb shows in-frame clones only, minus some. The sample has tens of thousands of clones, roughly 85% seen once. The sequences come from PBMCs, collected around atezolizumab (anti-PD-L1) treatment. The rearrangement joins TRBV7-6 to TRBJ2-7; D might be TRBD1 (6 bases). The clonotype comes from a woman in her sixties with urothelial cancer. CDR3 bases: TGTGCCAGCAGCACAGGGATCTACGAGCAGTACTTC. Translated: CASSTGIYEQYF.